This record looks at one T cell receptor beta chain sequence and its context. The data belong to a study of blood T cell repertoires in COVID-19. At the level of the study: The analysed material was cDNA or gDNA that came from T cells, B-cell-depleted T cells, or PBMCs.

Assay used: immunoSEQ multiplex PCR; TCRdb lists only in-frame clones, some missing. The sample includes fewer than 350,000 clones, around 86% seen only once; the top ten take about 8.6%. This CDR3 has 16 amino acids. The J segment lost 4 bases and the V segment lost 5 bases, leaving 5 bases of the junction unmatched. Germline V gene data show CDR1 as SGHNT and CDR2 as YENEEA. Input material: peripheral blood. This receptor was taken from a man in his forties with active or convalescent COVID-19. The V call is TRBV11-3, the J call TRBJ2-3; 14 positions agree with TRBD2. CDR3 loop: CASSKGLAGAADTQYF. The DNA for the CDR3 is TGTGCCAGCAGCAAGGGACTAGCGGGGGCCGCAGATACGCAGTATTTT.